This TCR beta chain came from a study of blood T cell repertoires in COVID-19. Study background: Specimens from acute and convalescent COVID-19 originated in the United States, Italy and Spain.

The assay was immunoSEQ multiplex PCR, and TCRdb's table has in-frame clones only and misses some. The sample yields about 230,000 clones, about nine tenths seen once. The length of the CDR3 is 13 residues. The ends lost 3 bases at V and 5 bases at J; junction bases unmatched: 3. From germline, CDR1 is GTSNPN and CDR2 SVGIG (reference sequence). The source of this sequence is a woman aged 30 to 39 with acute COVID-19. Sequencing was done on a sample of PBMCs or T cells enriched from blood (not recorded which). The chain links TRBV30 to TRBJ2-4, with 8 bases lining up with TRBD2. This CDR3 reads CAWRTSGQNIQYF. The CDR3 DNA reads TGTGCCTGGAGAACTAGCGGCCAAAACATTCAGTACTTC.